The TCR beta chain under discussion was sequenced for a study of identical twins. Whole-study results and caveats: Carriage of fewer insertions was seen in abundant cord blood beta clonotypes, whereas memory repertoires showed none.

MiXCR, applied by TCRdb to the 5' RACE reads, yields one record per CDR3 protein. The repertoire includes hundreds of thousands of distinct CDR3 sequences, roughly 10% of them detected once, and roughly 7% sits in the top ten. This clonotype was counted ten times or more. Its target is unknown. This sample was also put to use in a study of yellow fever vaccine responses in identical twins.

This sequence originates from a woman under 30 in good health. Sequenced: CD8+ T cells sorted from blood.

The CDR3 is CSATFLAVRYNEQFF. The CDR3 nucleotides are TGCAGTGCTACCTTTCTAGCGGTTAGATACAATGAGCAGTTCTTC. This rearrangement joins TRBV20-1 to TRBJ2-1; 7 bases fit TRBD2. With 4 bases clipped from V and 4 bases from J, the junction kept 10 bases outside the gene matches. Germline V gene lookup returns CDR1 DFQATT and CDR2 SNEGSKA (reference sequence). CDR3 size: 15 residues.